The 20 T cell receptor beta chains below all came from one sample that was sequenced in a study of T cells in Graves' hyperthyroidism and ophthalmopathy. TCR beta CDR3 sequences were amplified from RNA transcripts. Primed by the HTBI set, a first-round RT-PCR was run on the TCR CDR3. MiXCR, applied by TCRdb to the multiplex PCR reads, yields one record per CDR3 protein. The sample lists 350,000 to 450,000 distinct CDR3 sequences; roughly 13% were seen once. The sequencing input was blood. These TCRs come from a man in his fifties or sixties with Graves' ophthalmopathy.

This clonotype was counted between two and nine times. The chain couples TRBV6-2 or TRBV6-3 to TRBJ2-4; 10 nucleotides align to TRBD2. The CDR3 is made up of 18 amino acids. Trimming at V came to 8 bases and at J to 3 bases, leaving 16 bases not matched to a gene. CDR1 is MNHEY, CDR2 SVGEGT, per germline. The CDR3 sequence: CASRIKREGSVSKNIQYF. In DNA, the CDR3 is TGTGCCAGCCGCATAAAGCGGGAGGGTAGTGTGAGCAAAAACATTCAGTACTTC.

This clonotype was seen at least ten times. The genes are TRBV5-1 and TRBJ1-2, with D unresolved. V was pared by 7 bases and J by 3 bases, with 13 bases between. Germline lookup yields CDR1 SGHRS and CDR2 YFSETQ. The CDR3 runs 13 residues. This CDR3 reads CASSTATHYGYTF. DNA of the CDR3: TGCGCCAGCTCGACGGCCACTCACTATGGCTACACCTTC.

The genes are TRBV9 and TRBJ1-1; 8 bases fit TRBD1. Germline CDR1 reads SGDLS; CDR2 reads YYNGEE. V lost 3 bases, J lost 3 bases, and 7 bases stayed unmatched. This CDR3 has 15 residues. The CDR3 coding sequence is TGTGCCAGCAGCGACCCAGGGGGCGCTGACACTGAAGCTTTCTTT. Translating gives CASSDPGGADTEAFF.

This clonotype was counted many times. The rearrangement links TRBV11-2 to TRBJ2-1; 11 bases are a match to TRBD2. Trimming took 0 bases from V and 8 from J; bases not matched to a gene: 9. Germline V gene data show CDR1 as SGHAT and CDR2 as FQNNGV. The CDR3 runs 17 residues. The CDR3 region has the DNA TGTGCCAGCAGCTTAGAGGTAGCGGGAGGGCCTGCTGATGAGCAGTTCTTC. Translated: CASSLEVAGGPADEQFF.

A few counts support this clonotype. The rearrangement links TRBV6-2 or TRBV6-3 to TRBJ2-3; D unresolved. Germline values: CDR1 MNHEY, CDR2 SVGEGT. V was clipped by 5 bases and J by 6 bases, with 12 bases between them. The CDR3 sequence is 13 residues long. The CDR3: CASSHATTDTQYF. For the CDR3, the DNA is TGTGCCAGCAGTCACGCCACCACCGATACGCAGTATTTT.

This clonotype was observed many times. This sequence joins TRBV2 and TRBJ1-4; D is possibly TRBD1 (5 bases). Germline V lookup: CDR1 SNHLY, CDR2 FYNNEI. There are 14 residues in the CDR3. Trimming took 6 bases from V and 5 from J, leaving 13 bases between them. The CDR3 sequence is CASRLRDDNEKLFF. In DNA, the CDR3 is TGTGCCAGCAGGCTACGGGACGACAATGAAAAACTGTTTTTT. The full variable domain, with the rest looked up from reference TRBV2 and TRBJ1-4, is EPEVTQTPSHQVTQMGQEVILRCVPISNHLYFYWYRQILGQKVEFLVSFYNNEISEKSEIFDDQFSVERPDGSNFTLKIRSTKLEDSAMYFCASRLRDDNEKLFFGSGTQLSVL.

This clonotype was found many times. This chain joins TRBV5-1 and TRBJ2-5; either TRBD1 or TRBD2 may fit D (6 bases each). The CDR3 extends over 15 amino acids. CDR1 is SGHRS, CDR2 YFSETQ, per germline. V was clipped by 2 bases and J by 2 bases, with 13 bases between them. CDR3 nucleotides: TGCGCCAGCAGCTTAGGGGGGTCGGGGCAAGAGACCCAGTACTTC. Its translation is CASSLGGSGQETQYF.

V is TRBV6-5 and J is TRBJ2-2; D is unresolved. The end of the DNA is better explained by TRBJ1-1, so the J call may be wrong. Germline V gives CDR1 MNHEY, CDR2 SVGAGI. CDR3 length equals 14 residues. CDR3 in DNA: TGTGCCAGCAGTTCATATCCCGGCTCCGGGGTAGCTTTCTTT. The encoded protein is CASSSYPGSGVAFF.

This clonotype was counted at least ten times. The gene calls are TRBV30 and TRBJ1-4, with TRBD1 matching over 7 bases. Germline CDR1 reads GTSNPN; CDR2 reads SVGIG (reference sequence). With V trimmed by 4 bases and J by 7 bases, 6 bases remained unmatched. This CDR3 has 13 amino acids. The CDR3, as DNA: TGTGCCTGGACTAGACAGGGCGGTGAAAAACTGTTTTTT. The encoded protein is CAWTRQGGEKLFF.

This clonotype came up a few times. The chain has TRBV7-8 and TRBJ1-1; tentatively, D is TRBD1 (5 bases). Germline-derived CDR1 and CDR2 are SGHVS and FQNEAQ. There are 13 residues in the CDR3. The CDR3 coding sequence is TGTGTCCCGGGACCTTTAATGAACACTGAAGCTTTCTTT. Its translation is CVPGPLMNTEAFF.

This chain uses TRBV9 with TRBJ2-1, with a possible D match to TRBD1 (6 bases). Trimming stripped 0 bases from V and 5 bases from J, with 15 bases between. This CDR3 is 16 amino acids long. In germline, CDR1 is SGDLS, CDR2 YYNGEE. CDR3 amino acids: CASSVDPRGRDNEQFF. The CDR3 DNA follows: TGTGCCAGCAGCGTAGACCCCAGGGGCCGGGACAATGAGCAGTTCTTC.

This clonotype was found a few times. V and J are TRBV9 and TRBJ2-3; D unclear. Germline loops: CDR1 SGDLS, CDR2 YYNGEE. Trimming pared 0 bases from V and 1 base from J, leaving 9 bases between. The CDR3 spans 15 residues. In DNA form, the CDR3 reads TGTGCCAGCAGCGTAGGCCCGACTCGCACAGATACGCAGTATTTT. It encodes CASSVGPTRTDTQYF.

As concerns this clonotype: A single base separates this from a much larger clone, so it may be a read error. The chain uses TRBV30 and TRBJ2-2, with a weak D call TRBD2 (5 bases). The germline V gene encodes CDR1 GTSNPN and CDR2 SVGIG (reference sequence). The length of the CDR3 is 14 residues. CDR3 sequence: CAWSLIPLIGELLF. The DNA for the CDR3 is TGTGCCTGGAGTTTGATCCCGCTCATCGGGGAGCTGCTTTTT.

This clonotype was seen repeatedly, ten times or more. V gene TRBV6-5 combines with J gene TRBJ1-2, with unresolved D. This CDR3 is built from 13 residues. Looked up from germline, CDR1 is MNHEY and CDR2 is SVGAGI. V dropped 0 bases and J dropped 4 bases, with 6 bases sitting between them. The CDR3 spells CASSYSGGYGYTF. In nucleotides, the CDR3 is TGTGCCAGCAGTTACTCTGGAGGCTATGGCTACACCTTC.

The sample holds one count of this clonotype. This CDR3 is CASSPVTEGLAGAIDNEQFF. The CDR3 bases are TGTGCCAGCTCACCAGTGACAGAGGGACTAGCGGGAGCTATTGACAATGAGCAGTTCTTC. The chain recombines TRBV18 with TRBJ2-1; TRBD2 matches 14 bases. CDR3 size: 20 residues. Trimming took 2 bases from V and 5 from J; bases not matched to a gene: 14. Germline CDR1 and CDR2: KGHSH and LQKENI.

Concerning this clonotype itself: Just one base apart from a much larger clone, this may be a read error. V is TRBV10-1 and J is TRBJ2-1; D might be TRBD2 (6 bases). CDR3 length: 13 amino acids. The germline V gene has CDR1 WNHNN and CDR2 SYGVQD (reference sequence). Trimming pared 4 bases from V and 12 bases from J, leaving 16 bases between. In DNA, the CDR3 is TGCGCCAGCAGTGGAGAAGAGGGGACTGGGCAGTTCTTC. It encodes CASSGEEGTGQFF.

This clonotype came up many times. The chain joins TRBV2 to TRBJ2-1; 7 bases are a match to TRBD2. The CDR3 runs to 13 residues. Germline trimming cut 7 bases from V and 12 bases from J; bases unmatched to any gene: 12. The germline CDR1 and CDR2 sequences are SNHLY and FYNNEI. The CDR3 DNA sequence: TGTGCCAGCACCGGGACTATCGGGTCAGTGCAGTTCTTC. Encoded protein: CASTGTIGSVQFF.

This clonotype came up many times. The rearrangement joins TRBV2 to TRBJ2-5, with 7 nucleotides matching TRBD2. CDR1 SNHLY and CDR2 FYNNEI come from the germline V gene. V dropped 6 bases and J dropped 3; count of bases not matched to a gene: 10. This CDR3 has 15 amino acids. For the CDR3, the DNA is TGTGCCAGCAGCGGTAGCGGGTCCGGAGAAGAGACCCAGTACTTC. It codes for CASSGSGSGEETQYF.

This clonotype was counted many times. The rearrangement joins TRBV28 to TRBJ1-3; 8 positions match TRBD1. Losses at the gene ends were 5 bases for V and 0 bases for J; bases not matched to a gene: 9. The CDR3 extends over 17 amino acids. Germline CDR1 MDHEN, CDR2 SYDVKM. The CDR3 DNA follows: TGTGCCAGCAGTCCCCTTCGGACAGGGAGCTCTGGAAACACCATATATTTT. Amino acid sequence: CASSPLRTGSSGNTIYF.

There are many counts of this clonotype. Here the CDR3 reads CASRDRFRLFTDTQYF. In DNA form, the CDR3 reads TGCGCCAGCAGAGATAGGTTTAGACTTTTCACAGATACGCAGTATTTT. This chain links TRBV5-1 with TRBJ2-3; no clear D. Germline V CDR1 and CDR2: SGHRS, YFSETQ. The V end lost 5 bases, the J end lost 2 bases, and 18 bases lay between the germline ends. This CDR3 has 16 residues.